This T cell receptor (beta chain) was sequenced for a study of blood T cell repertoires in COVID-19. Original methodology: For nucleated cells, counts were estimated from reference gene primer amplification. TCRdb's copy holds only in-frame clones and misses some; the assay was immunoSEQ multiplex PCR. V, J and clone size derive from that table, while D and trimming were established from the DNA sequence. The sample consists of 21,000 or so clones, roughly 90% of them appearing once. V shed 4 bases and J 5 bases; nucleotides not matched to a gene: 8. The CDR3 length is 18 residues. Germline V CDR1 and CDR2: KGHDR, SFDVKD.

The chain uses TRBV24-1 and TRBJ2-2, with TRBD2 matching over 14 bases. The source of this sequence is a human donor in a cohort sampled during active COVID-19. The sequenced sample consisted of peripheral blood. CDR3: CATSEGRLAGGRTGELFF. CDR3 in DNA: TGTGCCACCAGTGAGGGCAGACTAGCGGGGGGGCGAACCGGGGAGCTGTTTTTT.